Below, one TCR beta chain is given with its context. The clone's antigen remains unknown. The sample holds no much larger clone one base away, and base qualities are not on file. The data belong to a study of blood T cell repertoires in COVID-19 (dated by TCRdb to the early 2020s). As for the study more broadly: Samples covering the acute and convalescent phases of COVID-19 were provided by collaborators in the United States, Italy and Spain. The prospective study material was composed of cDNA or gDNA derived from T cells, B-cell-depleted T cells, or PBMCs. The dataset comprised deeply sampled blood TCRbeta repertoires from subjects exposed to, actively infected with, or recovered from COVID-19. The repertoires were released in a freely available public database intended as a resource for research on the immune response to SARS-CoV-2. Samples came from the ongoing ImmuneRACE study (first 160 participants) plus 1,254 subjects from 6 global collaborators. Nearly every sample came with metadata listing a de-identified subject ID, COVID-19 status, age in years and sex. HLA class I and class II types, where available, came from metadata supplied by the sample provider rather than from assay-based typing. The paper as a whole reports these results and caveats: How much clinical and demographic metadata was included differed by source and by participant, and the metadata was provided uncurated.

TCRbeta CDR3 regions were amplified from genomic DNA by means of the immunoSEQ Assay, a bias-controlled multiplex PCR. On the authors' methods: Nucleated cell counts per sample were estimated from amplification of reference gene primers within the assay. To quantify the absolute abundance of each unique TCRbeta CDR3 rearrangement, sequence reads were collapsed and filtered. For each sample, productive Simpson clonality was calculated as the square root of Simpson's diversity index over productive rearrangements. TCRdb stores this immuneACCESS table with in-frame sequences only. Part of the clones is absent; in the studies checked, under half of the shortfall reflects unresolved V genes, and no reason is known for the rest. Clonal size and the V and J genes are those of that table, whereas D and trimming came from the DNA. The sample contains more than 130,000 clones, about 90% of them found a single time. About 10% of the sample goes to the ten largest clones.

The junction shows trimming of 2 bases on V and 7 bases on J, plus 12 bases between the germline ends. According to the germline V gene (reference sequence), CDR1 reads SGHKS and CDR2 reads YYEKEE. The CDR3 holds 14 amino acids from the cysteine to the phenylalanine. CDR3 DNA only is kept here, 42 bases in frame from base 1. The collaborating institutions used their own protocols to collect whole blood in K2EDTA tubes. For TCRbeta analysis, collaborators shipped samples as frozen whole blood, isolated PBMCs, or DNA extracted from either of those sample types. Sequencing was done on a sample of peripheral blood. The sequence links TRBV5-5 to TRBJ2-2; the D gene is perhaps TRBD2, from 5 matching bases. The clonotype originates from a man in his fifties with active or convalescent COVID-19. The DNA sequence is TGTGCCAGCAGCTTATTGAGGGTCAACGGGGAGCTGTTTTTT. It translates to CASSLLRVNGELFF.